The clone carrying this T cell receptor (beta chain) was recorded a few times. As yet, its antigen is unknown. The data stem from a study of beta chain features in type 1 diabetes. General study points: People with Type 1 diabetes carried modestly yet significantly shorter TCRB CDR3s in all four CD4+ subsets.

Germline V gene sequence: CDR1 KGHSH, CDR2 LQKENI. The trim removed 5 bases at V and 3 bases at J, leaving 2 bases unmatched. This CDR3 has 13 residues. Sequencing targeted expressed TCRB transcripts, as all isolated RNA had been reverse transcribed. Produced via immunoSEQ multiplex PCR; TCRdb's table is partial and in-frame only. Of tens of thousands of clones detected, around half appear once; the ten largest clones hold around 2.5%. The source material was Tregs from blood. The V gene is TRBV18, the J gene TRBJ1-2, with 8 bases matching TRBD1. This sequence originates from a woman aged 40 to 55 with type 1 diabetes. The CDR3 loop reads CASSLDRDYGYTF. In DNA, the CDR3 is TGTGCCAGCTCATTGGACAGGGACTATGGCTACACCTTC.